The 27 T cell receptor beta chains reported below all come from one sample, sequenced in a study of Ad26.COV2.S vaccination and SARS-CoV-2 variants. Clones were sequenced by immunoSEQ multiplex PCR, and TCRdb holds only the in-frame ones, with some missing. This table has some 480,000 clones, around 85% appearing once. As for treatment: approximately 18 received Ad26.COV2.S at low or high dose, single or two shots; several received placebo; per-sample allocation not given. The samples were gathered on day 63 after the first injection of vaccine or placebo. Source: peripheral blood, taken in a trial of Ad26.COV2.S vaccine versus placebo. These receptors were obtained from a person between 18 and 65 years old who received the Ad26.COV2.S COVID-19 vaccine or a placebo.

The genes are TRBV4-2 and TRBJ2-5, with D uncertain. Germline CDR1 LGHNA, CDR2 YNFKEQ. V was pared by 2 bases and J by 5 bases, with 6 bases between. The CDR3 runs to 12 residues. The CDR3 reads CASSQKSETQYF. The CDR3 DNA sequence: TGTGCCAGCAGCCAAAAATCGGAGACCCAGTACTTC.

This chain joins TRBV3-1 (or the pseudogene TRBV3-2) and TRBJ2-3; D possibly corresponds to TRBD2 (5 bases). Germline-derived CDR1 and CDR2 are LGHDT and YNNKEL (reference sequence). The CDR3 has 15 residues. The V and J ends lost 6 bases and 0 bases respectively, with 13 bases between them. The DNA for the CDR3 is TGTGCCAGCAGTCTGAGCGGACCTAGCACAGATACGCAGTATTTT. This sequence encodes CASSLSGPSTDTQYF.

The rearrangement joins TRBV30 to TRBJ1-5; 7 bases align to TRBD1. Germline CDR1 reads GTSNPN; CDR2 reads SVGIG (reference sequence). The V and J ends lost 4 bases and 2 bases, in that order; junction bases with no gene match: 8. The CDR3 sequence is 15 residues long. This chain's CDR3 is CAWNRGGAGNQPQHF. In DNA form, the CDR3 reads TGTGCCTGGAATCGAGGGGGCGCGGGCAATCAGCCCCAGCATTTT.

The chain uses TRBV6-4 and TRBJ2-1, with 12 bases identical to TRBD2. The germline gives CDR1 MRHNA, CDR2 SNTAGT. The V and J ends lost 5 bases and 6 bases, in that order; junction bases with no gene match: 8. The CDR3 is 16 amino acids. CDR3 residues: CASSLLAGGPGNEQFF. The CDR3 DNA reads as TGTGCCAGCAGTCTCCTAGCGGGAGGGCCGGGCAATGAGCAGTTCTTC.

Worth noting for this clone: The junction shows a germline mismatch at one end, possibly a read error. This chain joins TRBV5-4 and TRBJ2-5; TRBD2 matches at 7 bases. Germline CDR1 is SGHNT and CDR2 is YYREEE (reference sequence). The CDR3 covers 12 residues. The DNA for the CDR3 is TGTGCCAGCAGACCCTCTAGCGGACGGGGAGACTTC. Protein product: CASRPSSGRGDF.

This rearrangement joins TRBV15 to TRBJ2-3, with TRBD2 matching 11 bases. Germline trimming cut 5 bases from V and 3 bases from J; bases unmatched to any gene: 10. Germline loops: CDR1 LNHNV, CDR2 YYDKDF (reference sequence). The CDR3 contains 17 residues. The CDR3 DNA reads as TGTGCCACCAGCGATAGCGGGAGGGCACAGCGAACAGATACGCAGTATTTT. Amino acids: CATSDSGRAQRTDTQYF.

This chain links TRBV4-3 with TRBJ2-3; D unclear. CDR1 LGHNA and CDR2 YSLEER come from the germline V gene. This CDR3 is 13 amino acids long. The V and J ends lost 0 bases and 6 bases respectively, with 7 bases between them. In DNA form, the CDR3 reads TGCGCCAGCAGCCAAGATGGTTCCGATACGCAGTATTTT. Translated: CASSQDGSDTQYF.

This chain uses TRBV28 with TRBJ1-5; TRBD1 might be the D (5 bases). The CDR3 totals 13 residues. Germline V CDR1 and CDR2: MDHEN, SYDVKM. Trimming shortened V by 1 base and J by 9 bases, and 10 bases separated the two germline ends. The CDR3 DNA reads TGTGCCAGCAGTTTATTGGGGGAGTGGCCCCAGCATTTT. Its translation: CASSLLGEWPQHF.

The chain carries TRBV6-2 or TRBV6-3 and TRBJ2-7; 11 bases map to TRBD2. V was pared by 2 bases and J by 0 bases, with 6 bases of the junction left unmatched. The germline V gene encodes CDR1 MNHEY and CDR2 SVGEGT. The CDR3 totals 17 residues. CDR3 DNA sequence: TGTGCCAGCAGTTACCTGCAAGGACTAGCGGGCTCCTACGAGCAGTACTTC. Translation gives CASSYLQGLAGSYEQYF.

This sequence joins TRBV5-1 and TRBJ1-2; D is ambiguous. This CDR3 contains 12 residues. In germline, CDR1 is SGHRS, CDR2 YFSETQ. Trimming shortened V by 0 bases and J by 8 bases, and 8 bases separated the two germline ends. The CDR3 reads CASSLDLGGYTF. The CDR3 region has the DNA TGCGCCAGCAGCTTGGATCTGGGAGGCTACACCTTC.

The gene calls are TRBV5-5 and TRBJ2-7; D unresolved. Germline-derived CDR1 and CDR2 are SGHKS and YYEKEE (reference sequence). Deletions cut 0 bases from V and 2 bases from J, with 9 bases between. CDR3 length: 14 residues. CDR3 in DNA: TGTGCCAGCAGCTTGGATATCGATACCTACGAGCAGTACTTC. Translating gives CASSLDIDTYEQYF.

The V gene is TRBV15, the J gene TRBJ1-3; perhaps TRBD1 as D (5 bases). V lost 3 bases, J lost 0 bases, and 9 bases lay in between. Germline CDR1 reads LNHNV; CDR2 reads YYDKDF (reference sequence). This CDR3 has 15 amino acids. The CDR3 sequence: CATSRGVDSGNTIYF. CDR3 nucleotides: TGTGCCACCAGCAGGGGGGTAGACTCTGGAAACACCATATATTTT. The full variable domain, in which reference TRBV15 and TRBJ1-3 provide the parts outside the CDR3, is DAMVIQNPRYQVTQFGKPVTLSCSQTLNHNVMYWYQQKSSQAPKLLFHYYDKDFNNEADTPDNFQSRRPNTSFCFLDIRSPGLGDTAMYLCATSRGVDSGNTIYFGEGSWLTVV.

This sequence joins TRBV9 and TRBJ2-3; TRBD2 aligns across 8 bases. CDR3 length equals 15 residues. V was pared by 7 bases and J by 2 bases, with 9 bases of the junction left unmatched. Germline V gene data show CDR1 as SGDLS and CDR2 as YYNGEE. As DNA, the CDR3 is TGTGCCAGCGCGGGGGGCCCCTACCTCACAGATACGCAGTATTTT. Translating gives CASAGGPYLTDTQYF.

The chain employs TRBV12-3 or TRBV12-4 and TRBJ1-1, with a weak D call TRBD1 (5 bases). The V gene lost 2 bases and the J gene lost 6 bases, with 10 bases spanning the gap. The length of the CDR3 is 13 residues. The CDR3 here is CASSLMGGAEAFF. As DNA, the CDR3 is TGTGCCAGCAGTTTAATGGGGGGGGCTGAAGCTTTCTTT.

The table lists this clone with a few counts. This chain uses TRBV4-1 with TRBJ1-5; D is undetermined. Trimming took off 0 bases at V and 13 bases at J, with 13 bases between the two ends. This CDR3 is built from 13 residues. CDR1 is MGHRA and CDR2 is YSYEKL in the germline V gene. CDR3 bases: TGCGCCAGCAGCCAAGAGGGGAGGATGAGGCAGCATTTT. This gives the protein CASSQEGRMRQHF.

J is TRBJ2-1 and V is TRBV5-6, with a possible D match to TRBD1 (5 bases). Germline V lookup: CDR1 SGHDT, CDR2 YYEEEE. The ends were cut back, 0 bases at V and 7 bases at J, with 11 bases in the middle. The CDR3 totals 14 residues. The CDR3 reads CASSLEAGRNEQFF. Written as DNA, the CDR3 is TGTGCCAGCAGCTTGGAGGCAGGGCGTAATGAGCAGTTCTTC.

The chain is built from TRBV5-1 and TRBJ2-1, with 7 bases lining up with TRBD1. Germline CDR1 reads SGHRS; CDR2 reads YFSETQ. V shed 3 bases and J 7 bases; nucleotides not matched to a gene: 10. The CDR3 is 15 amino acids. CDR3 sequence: CASSSGTAYANEQFF. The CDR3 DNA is TGCGCCAGCAGCTCCGGGACAGCCTACGCAAATGAGCAGTTCTTC.

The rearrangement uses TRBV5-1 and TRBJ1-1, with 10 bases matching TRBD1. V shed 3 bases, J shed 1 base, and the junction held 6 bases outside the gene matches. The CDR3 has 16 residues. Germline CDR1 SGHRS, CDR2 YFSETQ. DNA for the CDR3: TGCGCCAGCAGCTCGGGACAGGGGCTTCCGAACACTGAAGCTTTCTTT. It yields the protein CASSSGQGLPNTEAFF.

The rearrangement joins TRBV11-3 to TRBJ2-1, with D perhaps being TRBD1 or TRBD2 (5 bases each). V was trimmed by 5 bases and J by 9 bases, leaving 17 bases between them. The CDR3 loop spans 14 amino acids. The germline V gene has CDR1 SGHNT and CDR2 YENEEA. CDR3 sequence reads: CASSLGAAPGEQFF. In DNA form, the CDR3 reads TGTGCCAGCAGCCTCGGGGCCGCGCCAGGTGAGCAGTTCTTC.

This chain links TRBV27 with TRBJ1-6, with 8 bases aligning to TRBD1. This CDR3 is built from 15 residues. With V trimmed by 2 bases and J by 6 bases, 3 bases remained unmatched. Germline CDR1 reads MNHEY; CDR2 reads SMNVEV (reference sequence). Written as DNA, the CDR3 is TGTGCCAGCAGTTTACGGACAGGGATTAATTCACCCCTCCACTTT. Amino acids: CASSLRTGINSPLHF.

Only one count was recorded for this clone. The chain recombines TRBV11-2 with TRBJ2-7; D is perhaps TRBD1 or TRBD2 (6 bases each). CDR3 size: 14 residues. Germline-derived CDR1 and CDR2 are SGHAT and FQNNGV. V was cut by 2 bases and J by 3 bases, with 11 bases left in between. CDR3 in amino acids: CASSLRGEFYEQYF. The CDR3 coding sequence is TGTGCCAGCAGCTTAAGGGGGGAATTCTACGAGCAGTACTTC.

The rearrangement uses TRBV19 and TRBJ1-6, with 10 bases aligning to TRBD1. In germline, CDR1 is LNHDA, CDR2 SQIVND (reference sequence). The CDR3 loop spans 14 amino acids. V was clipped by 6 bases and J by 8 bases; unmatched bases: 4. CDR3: CASRRQGAYSPLHF. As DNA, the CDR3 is TGTGCCAGTAGGAGACAGGGGGCTTATTCACCCCTCCACTTT.

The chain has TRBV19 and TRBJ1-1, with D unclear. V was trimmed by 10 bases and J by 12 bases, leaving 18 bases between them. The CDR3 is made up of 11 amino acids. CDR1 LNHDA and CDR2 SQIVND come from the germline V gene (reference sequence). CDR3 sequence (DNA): TGTGCCACTCTAATGGGAGCTGTAACTTTCTTT. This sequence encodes CATLMGAVTFF.

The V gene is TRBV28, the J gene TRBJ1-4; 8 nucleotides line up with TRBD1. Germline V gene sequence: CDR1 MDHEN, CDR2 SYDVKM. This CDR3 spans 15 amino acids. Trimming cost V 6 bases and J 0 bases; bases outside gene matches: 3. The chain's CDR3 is CASRSTGATNEKLFF. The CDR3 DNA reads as TGTGCCAGCAGATCGACAGGGGCAACTAATGAAAAACTGTTTTTT.

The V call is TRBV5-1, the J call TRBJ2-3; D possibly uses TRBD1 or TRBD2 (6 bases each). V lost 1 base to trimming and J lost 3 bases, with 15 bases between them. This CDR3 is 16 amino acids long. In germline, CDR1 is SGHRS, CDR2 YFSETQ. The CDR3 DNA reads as TGCGCCAGCAGCTTGTCCGGGGGCATCTTAACAGATACGCAGTATTTT. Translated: CASSLSGGILTDTQYF.

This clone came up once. The CDR3: CASKIRGQGHGYTF. Written as DNA, the CDR3 is TGTGCCAGCAAGATAAGGGGACAGGGCCATGGCTACACCTTC. V is TRBV19 and J is TRBJ1-2; TRBD1 agrees at 9 bases. The ends lost 9 bases at V and 6 bases at J; junction bases unmatched: 11. Germline V gene data show CDR1 as LNHDA and CDR2 as SQIVND (reference sequence). There are 14 residues in the CDR3.

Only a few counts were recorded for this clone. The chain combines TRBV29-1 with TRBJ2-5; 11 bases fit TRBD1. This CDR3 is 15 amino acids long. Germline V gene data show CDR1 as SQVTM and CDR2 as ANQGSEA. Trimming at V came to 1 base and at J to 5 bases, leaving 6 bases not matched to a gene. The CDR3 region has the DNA TGCAGCGTTGAAGCCCCGGACAGGGGGCGCGAGACCCAGTACTTC. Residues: CSVEAPDRGRETQYF.